These 21 T cell receptor beta chains were sequenced from one sample in a study of blood T cell repertoires in COVID-19. Profiled with immunoSEQ multiplex PCR; TCRdb holds only in-frame clones, not every one. The repertoire holds around 250,000 clones, with about 88% as singletons. Sequencing was performed on peripheral blood. Receptor source: a woman in her forties who had recovered from COVID-19.

V is TRBV18 and J is TRBJ1-1; D is uncertain. Trimming left V 4 bases short and J 1 base short, with 10 bases between. The CDR3 has 14 amino acids. Germline CDR1 is KGHSH and CDR2 is LQKENI. The CDR3 bases are TGTGCCAGCTCACTACCCGGGGAGAACACTGAAGCTTTCTTT. This codes for CASSLPGENTEAFF.

This sequence joins TRBV2 and TRBJ2-3; 7 bases align to TRBD2. The ends lost 4 bases at V and 1 base at J; junction bases unmatched: 5. This CDR3 spans 15 amino acids. Germline V lookup: CDR1 SNHLY, CDR2 FYNNEI. The CDR3: CASSGMGGGTDTQYF. CDR3 DNA sequence: TGTGCCAGCAGTGGGATGGGGGGGGGCACAGATACGCAGTATTTT.

This clone showed up just once. The V call is TRBV9, the J call TRBJ2-3; 9 bases align to TRBD2. Per the germline V gene, CDR1 is SGDLS and CDR2 is YYNGEE. The V gene end was trimmed by 0 bases and the J gene end by 7 bases; junction bases not matched to a gene: 6. The CDR3 covers 15 residues. The DNA for the CDR3 is TGTGCCAGCAGCGTAGATGCGGGGGGGTTAAATACGCAGTATTTT. Its translation: CASSVDAGGLNTQYF.

In regard to this clone: One end of the junction fails to match germline, which may point to a read error. The same CDR3 arises from other DNA sequences in this sample as well. The J gene is TRBJ1-5, the V gene TRBV4-3, with a tentative D call TRBD1 (5 bases). Looked up from germline, CDR1 is LGHNA and CDR2 is YSLEER. This CDR3 has 16 residues. The CDR3, as DNA: TGCGCCAGCAGTCAAGACGTCGGCGGGACCAATCAGCCCCAGCATTTT. Protein sequence: CASSQDVGGTNQPQHF.

The gene calls are TRBV18 and TRBJ2-5; tentatively, D is TRBD1 (6 bases). This CDR3 is built from 15 residues. V shed 5 bases and J shed 1 base, with 14 bases lying between them. Germline assignment: CDR1 KGHSH and CDR2 LQKENI. The CDR3 sequence is CASSSYRAPQETQYF. The CDR3 DNA follows: TGTGCCAGCTCATCATACAGGGCCCCCCAAGAGACCCAGTACTTC.

This chain connects TRBV5-1 to TRBJ2-5; tentative D call: TRBD2 (5 bases). Germline loops: CDR1 SGHRS, CDR2 YFSETQ. The CDR3 has 14 residues. The V end was cut by 1 base, the J end by 5 bases, with 12 bases between. Here the CDR3 reads CASSLYPEVETQYF. The CDR3 region has the DNA TGCGCCAGCAGCTTGTATCCGGAGGTGGAGACCCAGTACTTC.

The chain carries TRBV12-5 and TRBJ1-1; D not resolved. The CDR3 has 12 amino acids. V was shortened by 5 bases and J by 0 bases, with 4 bases between the two germline ends. Germline values: CDR1 LGHNT, CDR2 FRNRAP. The CDR3 loop is CASGAVNTEAFF. The CDR3 bases are TGTGCTAGTGGTGCGGTGAACACTGAAGCTTTCTTT.

In this sample, this clone turned up once. The J gene is TRBJ2-2, the V gene TRBV2; D gene ambiguous. This CDR3 has 14 residues. Looked up from germline, CDR1 is SNHLY and CDR2 is FYNNEI. V was trimmed by 6 bases and J by 4 bases, leaving 12 bases between them. The CDR3 region has the DNA TGTGCCAGCAGCCGAACGGTAGTCACCGGGGAGCTGTTTTTT. It specifies CASSRTVVTGELFF.

This clone was counted between two and nine times. The rearrangement links TRBV28 to TRBJ1-5; the match to TRBD1 covers 12 bases. Germline CDR1 and CDR2: MDHEN and SYDVKM. This CDR3 has 15 residues. V lost 5 bases to trimming and J lost 4 bases; unmatched junction nucleotides: 3. The DNA for the CDR3 is TGTGCCAGCAGTCCGGGACAGGGGGCAAATCAGCCCCAGCATTTT. Translating gives CASSPGQGANQPQHF. The full variable domain, in which reference TRBV28 and TRBJ1-5 provide the parts outside the CDR3, is DVKVTQSSRYLVKRTGEKVFLECVQDMDHENMFWYRQDPGLGLRLIYFSYDVKMKEKGDIPEGYSVSREKKERFSLILESASTNQTSMYLCASSPGQGANQPQHFGDGTRLSIL.

The chain carries TRBV2 and TRBJ1-5; TRBD1 might be the D (5 bases). Germline assignment: CDR1 SNHLY and CDR2 FYNNEI. The CDR3 consists of 13 residues. V lost 2 bases, J lost 6 bases, and 8 bases lay in between. The CDR3 region has the DNA TGTGCCAGCAGTGAATGGGGGGGTCAGCCCCAGCATTTT. Protein product: CASSEWGGQPQHF.

About this clone itself: The identical CDR3 is also encoded by other nucleotide sequences in the sample. The rearrangement joins TRBV29-1 to TRBJ1-1; 9 bases agree with TRBD1. The CDR3 sequence is 13 residues long. After removal of 6 bases from V and 4 bases from J, the junction contained 6 bases not matched to a gene. CDR1 and CDR2 from the germline V gene are SQVTM and ANQGSEA. This chain's CDR3 is CSVKTGGSTEAFF. The DNA for the CDR3 is TGCAGCGTGAAGACAGGGGGGTCCACTGAAGCTTTCTTT.

The rearrangement uses TRBV28 and TRBJ1-1; D is possibly TRBD1 (6 bases). The length of the CDR3 is 16 residues. The germline gives CDR1 MDHEN, CDR2 SYDVKM. Trimming removed 2 bases at V and 5 bases at J, with 18 bases between. The CDR3 DNA is TGTGCCAGCAGTTTAGGCGATTTAAGGGGGTTGACTGAAGCTTTCTTT. Protein sequence: CASSLGDLRGLTEAFF.

The rearrangement uses TRBV3-1 (or the pseudogene TRBV3-2) and TRBJ1-5, with a tentative D call TRBD1 (5 bases). Germline V gives CDR1 LGHDT, CDR2 YNNKEL (reference sequence). V dropped 2 bases and J dropped 1 base, with 9 bases sitting between them. The CDR3 is 15 residues long. CDR3 sequence (DNA): TGTGCCAGCAGCCAAAGGGGAGGAAGCAATCAGCCCCAGCATTTT. It encodes CASSQRGGSNQPQHF.

V gene TRBV4-1 combines with J gene TRBJ2-2; D may be TRBD2 (7 bases). CDR1 and CDR2 (germline): MGHRA, YSYEKL. The CDR3 is 16 amino acids. V was clipped by 3 bases and J by 5 bases, with 16 bases between them. The CDR3 DNA sequence: TGCGCCAGCAGCCAGATTGGGAGGGGGAAAACCGGGGAGCTGTTTTTT. Amino acids: CASSQIGRGKTGELFF.

This clone was seen once. V usage is TRBV6-5 and J usage is TRBJ2-7, with D maybe TRBD1 (6 bases). The CDR3 length is 15 residues. Per the germline V gene, CDR1 is MNHEY and CDR2 is SVGAGI. V was trimmed by 1 base and J by 3 bases, leaving 13 bases between them. The CDR3 region has the DNA TGTGCCAGCAGTTACTTTCTGGGACAAGACTACGAGCAGTACTTC. It encodes CASSYFLGQDYEQYF.

The V call is TRBV11-3, the J call TRBJ1-1; D gene unclear. The V end lost 0 bases, the J end lost 5 bases, and 7 bases lay between the germline ends. The CDR3 length is 13 residues. The germline V gene has CDR1 SGHNT and CDR2 YENEEA. In nucleotides, the CDR3 is TGTGCCAGCAGCTTAGAGGGGAGGACTGAAGCTTTCTTT. It yields the protein CASSLEGRTEAFF. Looking up the rest from reference TRBV11-3 and TRBJ1-1 gives the full variable domain: EAGVVQSPRYKIIEKKQPVAFWCNPISGHNTLYWYLQNLGQGPELLIRYENEEAVDDSQLPKDRFSAERLKGVDSTLKIQPAELGDSAVYLCASSLEGRTEAFFGQGTRLTVV.

The rearrangement joins TRBV7-2 to TRBJ2-1, with D perhaps matching TRBD1 (5 bases). CDR1 is SGHTA and CDR2 is FQGNSA in the germline V gene. This CDR3 comprises 16 residues. V was trimmed by 0 bases and J by 1 base, leaving 10 bases between them. In DNA, the CDR3 is TGTGCCAGCAGCTTAGCCGGGCCAGGGTCCTACAATGAGCAGTTCTTC. Translating it yields CASSLAGPGSYNEQFF.

The chain carries TRBV5-6 and TRBJ2-7, with TRBD2 identical over 9 bases. V was clipped by 0 bases and J by 13 bases; unmatched bases: 11. This CDR3 contains 14 residues. Germline lookup yields CDR1 SGHDT and CDR2 YYEEEE. In DNA form, the CDR3 reads TGTGCCAGCAGCTTGGGGGAAGCGGGAGGAACTGGCTACGTC. Translating it yields CASSLGEAGGTGYV.

The chain carries TRBV27 and TRBJ2-7; TRBD2 agrees at 7 bases. The germline gives CDR1 MNHEY, CDR2 SMNVEV (reference sequence). The CDR3 loop spans 13 amino acids. Trimming cost V 8 bases and J 6 bases; bases outside gene matches: 10. CDR3 DNA: TGTGCCAGCCACGGACTAGGGAACGGCGAGCAGTACGTC. Translated: CASHGLGNGEQYV.

The rearrangement uses TRBV27 and TRBJ1-5; D unclear. Trimming took off 6 bases at V and 0 bases at J, with 12 bases between the two ends. The CDR3 runs to 15 residues. CDR1 and CDR2 from the germline V gene are MNHEY and SMNVEV (reference sequence). This CDR3 reads CASRVGAYSNQPQHF. CDR3 nucleotides: TGTGCCAGCAGGGTTGGAGCATATAGCAATCAGCCCCAGCATTTT.

This sequence joins TRBV5-1 and TRBJ2-3; D is possibly TRBD2 (6 bases). The CDR3 has 17 residues. V shed 0 bases and J shed 0 bases, with 14 bases lying between them. CDR1 is SGHRS and CDR2 is YFSETQ in the germline V gene. DNA for the CDR3: TGCGCCAGCAGCTTGGAACTAGCCCGTCCTAGCACAGATACGCAGTATTTT. This translates into CASSLELARPSTDTQYF. Full variable domain (missing parts from reference TRBV5-1 and TRBJ2-3): KAGVTQTPRYLIKTRGQQVTLSCSPISGHRSVSWYQQTPGQGLQFLFEYFSETQRNKGNFPGRFSGRQFSNSRSEMNVSTLELGDSALYLCASSLELARPSTDTQYFGPGTRLTVL.